A single sample is the source of the 15 T cell receptor beta chains below, sequenced in a study of T cell changes during pregnancy in multiple sclerosis. Repertoires were generated with immunoSEQ multiplex PCR, while TCRdb's copy carries only in-frame clones and drops some. The table shows more than 55,000 clones, with more than 85% occurring only once. The sequencing here drew on peripheral blood, taken in the first trimester of pregnancy. The receptors originated from a female donor in good health, enrolled as a control in a pregnancy study.

The chain joins TRBV5-4 to TRBJ2-2, with TRBD2 identical over 9 bases. This CDR3 is 15 amino acids long. With V trimmed by 4 bases and J by 2 bases, 3 bases remained unmatched. CDR1 and CDR2 (germline): SGHNT, YYREEE (reference sequence). This CDR3 reads CASSRSGSNTGELFF. The CDR3 DNA sequence: TGTGCCAGCAGCCGTAGCGGGAGCAACACCGGGGAGCTGTTTTTT.

The chain links TRBV19 to TRBJ2-1, with 8 bases identical to TRBD1. Per germline, CDR1 LNHDA and CDR2 SQIVND (reference sequence). Trimming cost V 6 bases and J 7 bases; bases outside gene matches: 2. This CDR3 has 12 amino acids. CDR3 DNA sequence: TGTGCCAGTAGCCAGGGGGCAAATGAGCAGTTCTTC. It is translated as CASSQGANEQFF. The complete variable domain, with remaining parts taken from reference TRBV19 and TRBJ2-1, reads DGGITQSPKYLFRKEGQNVTLSCEQNLNHDAMYWYRQDPGQGLRLIYYSQIVNDFQKGDIAEGYSVSREKKESFPLTVTSAQKNPTAFYLCASSQGANEQFFGPGTRLTVL.

The chain employs TRBV6-7 and TRBJ1-5; D gene unclear. TRBV6-7 is an open reading frame whose function is uncertain. The CDR3 has 10 amino acids. Deletions cut 8 bases from V and 11 bases from J, with 10 bases between. DNA of the CDR3: TGTGCCAGCCCCGTCTTGTCCCAGCATTTT. It specifies CASPVLSQHF.

CDR3 bases: TGTGCCAGCAGCCTACCCAGGTCTAGCAGCACAGATACGCAGTATTTT. This sequence encodes CASSLPRSSSTDTQYF. The gene calls are TRBV5-6 and TRBJ2-3; possible D gene TRBD2, 5 bases. Deletions cut 4 bases from V and 0 bases from J, with 15 bases between. This CDR3 contains 16 residues. Germline loops: CDR1 SGHDT, CDR2 YYEEEE.

The V call is TRBV27, the J call TRBJ2-2; no definite D call. The CDR3 consists of 14 residues. Germline loops: CDR1 MNHEY, CDR2 SMNVEV (reference sequence). V lost 5 bases, J lost 2 bases, and 9 bases lay in between. CDR3 DNA: TGTGCCAGCAGTCCCAGAACCAACACCGGGGAGCTGTTTTTT. The encoded protein is CASSPRTNTGELFF.

The genes are TRBV11-1 and TRBJ1-1; a weak D match, TRBD1 (6 bases). V shed 3 bases and J shed 8 bases, with 10 bases lying between them. The CDR3 contains 12 residues. Germline-derived CDR1 and CDR2 are SGHAT and FQDESV (reference sequence). CDR3 region: CASSFSGVEAFF. Here the CDR3 DNA reads TGTGCCAGCAGCTTCTCAGGGGTGGAAGCTTTCTTT.

CDR3 region: CASRVEANTGELFF. CDR3 DNA sequence: TGTGCCAGCAGGGTCGAGGCGAACACCGGGGAGCTGTTTTTT. This chain joins TRBV7-8 and TRBJ2-2; D is unresolved. Germline V gives CDR1 SGHVS, CDR2 FQNEAQ. The CDR3 covers 14 residues. V dropped 6 bases and J dropped 0 bases, with 8 bases sitting between them. The complete variable domain, with remaining parts taken from reference TRBV7-8 and TRBJ2-2, reads GAGVSQSPRYKVAKRGQDVALRCDPISGHVSLFWYQQALGQGPEFLTYFQNEAQLDKSGLPSDRFFAERPEGSVSTLKIQRTQQEDSAVYLCASRVEANTGELFFGEGSRLTVL.

This chain uses TRBV5-4 with TRBJ2-2; D gene unclear. Germline CDR1 reads SGHNT; CDR2 reads YYREEE (reference sequence). This CDR3 comprises 12 residues. As DNA, the CDR3 is TGTGCAAACTCCGTGAACACCGGGGAGCTGTTTTTT. Translating gives CANSVNTGELFF.

The V and J genes are TRBV29-1 and TRBJ2-1; TRBD1 is a possible D gene (6 bases). Germline V gene lookup returns CDR1 SQVTM and CDR2 ANQGSEA. The CDR3 covers 14 residues. V was cut by 0 bases and J by 4 bases, with 10 bases left in between. The CDR3 coding sequence is TGCAGCGTTGAAGACAGGGGATTATACAATGAGCAGTTCTTC. It codes for CSVEDRGLYNEQFF.

CDR3 sequence (DNA): TGCGCCAGCAGCCAAGCTGAACAGGGGTACAGCGAGCAGTACTTC. It yields the protein CASSQAEQGYSEQYF. This chain uses TRBV4-1 with TRBJ2-7; TRBD1 matches at 7 bases. The CDR3 spans 15 residues. Trimming cost V 1 base and J 6 bases; bases outside gene matches: 9. Germline CDR1 reads MGHRA; CDR2 reads YSYEKL.

The V and J genes are TRBV11-2 and TRBJ1-4; D unclear. Germline CDR1 is SGHAT and CDR2 is FQNNGV. The CDR3 runs 15 residues. Trimming cost V 3 bases and J 0 bases, with 8 bases left between them. The CDR3 DNA is TGTGCCAGCAGCTTGAGCAGGTCAACTAATGAAAAACTGTTTTTT. Encoded protein: CASSLSRSTNEKLFF.

The chain uses TRBV5-4 and TRBJ2-7; 7 nucleotides line up with TRBD1. Germline V gene lookup returns CDR1 SGHNT and CDR2 YYREEE (reference sequence). V shed 0 bases and J 9 bases; nucleotides not matched to a gene: 3. The CDR3 sequence is 12 residues long. CDR3 residues: CASSLDRGAQYF. CDR3 sequence (DNA): TGTGCCAGCAGCTTGGACAGGGGCGCGCAGTACTTC.

V usage is TRBV10-1 and J usage is TRBJ2-7; 7 bases line up with TRBD1. The V segment lost 7 bases and the J segment 3 bases; nucleotides outside the gene matches: 12. This CDR3 is built from 15 residues. Germline V lookup: CDR1 WNHNN, CDR2 SYGVQD (reference sequence). Here the CDR3 reads CASTSNRGRFYEQYF. The CDR3 region has the DNA TGCGCCAGCACCTCAAACAGGGGAAGGTTCTACGAGCAGTACTTC.

The genes are TRBV29-1 and TRBJ2-7, with D possibly matching TRBD1 (5 bases). The length of the CDR3 is 12 residues. CDR1 and CDR2 from the germline V gene are SQVTM and ANQGSEA. V lost 4 bases, J lost 1 base, and 8 bases lay in between. CDR3 bases: TGCAGCGTTGCCCGACAGTCCTACGAGCAGTACTTC. Protein: CSVARQSYEQYF.

The V gene is TRBV6-1, the J gene TRBJ2-5, with D unresolved. The CDR3 runs to 15 residues. CDR1 is MNHNS, CDR2 SASEGT, per germline. V lost 2 bases, J lost 5 bases, and 15 bases lay in between. Here the CDR3 DNA reads TGTGCCAGCAGTGAATTCGGGTTGGTTGGGGAGACCCAGTACTTC. This encodes CASSEFGLVGETQYF.